Below are 30 T cell receptor beta chains sequenced from a single sample in a study of T cell changes during pregnancy in multiple sclerosis. Clones were sequenced by immunoSEQ multiplex PCR, and TCRdb holds only the in-frame ones, with some missing. The sample lists around 50,000 clones; around 90% were seen once. The starting material was CD4+ T cells from peripheral blood mononuclear cells, obtained after pregnancy. These receptors originate from a female donor in good health, enrolled as a control in a pregnancy study.

For this clone: Other DNA sequences of this sample code for an identical CDR3. This chain links TRBV5-6 with TRBJ1-2; D is possibly TRBD1 (5 bases). This CDR3 is 12 amino acids long. The germline gives CDR1 SGHDT, CDR2 YYEEEE. Between the trimmed V and J ends, which lost 4 bases and 4 bases, there was a span of 8 bases. The CDR3 here is CASSADSYGYTF. The CDR3 coding sequence is TGTGCCAGCAGCGCCGACAGCTATGGCTACACCTTC.

This rearrangement joins TRBV15 to TRBJ2-4, with 9 bases fitting TRBD2. V gave up 3 bases and J gave up 1 base; unmatched junction bases: 4. Germline assignment: CDR1 LNHNV and CDR2 YYDKDF (reference sequence). CDR3 length equals 16 residues. The CDR3 here is CATSRRTSEAKNIQYF. The DNA of the CDR3 is TGTGCCACCAGCAGGCGGACTAGCGAGGCCAAAAACATTCAGTACTTC.

The rearrangement joins TRBV5-1 to TRBJ1-2, with TRBD1 as a possible D gene (6 bases). The CDR3 totals 14 residues. Germline lookup yields CDR1 SGHRS and CDR2 YFSETQ. V was pared by 0 bases and J by 2 bases, with 8 bases between. In DNA form, the CDR3 reads TGCGCCAGCAGCTTGGGAGGGGGAAACTATGGCTACACCTTC. Protein: CASSLGGGNYGYTF.

This clone was detected only a few times. The chain is built from TRBV7-6 and TRBJ2-2; TRBD2 matches 9 bases. Germline V lookup: CDR1 SGHVS, CDR2 FNYEAQ. J gave up 6 bases and V 1 base, and 6 bases lay outside the gene matches. This CDR3 comprises 16 residues. CDR3 region: CASSLGASGTSGELFF. CDR3 nucleotide sequence: TGTGCCAGCAGCTTAGGGGCTAGCGGGACCTCCGGGGAGCTGTTTTTT.

The genes are TRBV5-6 and TRBJ2-7; TRBD1 agrees at 9 bases. CDR1 and CDR2 (germline): SGHDT, YYEEEE. CDR3 length equals 16 residues. V dropped 4 bases and J dropped 3; count of bases not matched to a gene: 11. The CDR3 spells CASSLPGTGPFYEQYF. The DNA for the CDR3 is TGTGCCAGCAGCCTCCCGGGGACAGGGCCGTTCTACGAGCAGTACTTC.

J is TRBJ2-7 and V is TRBV7-9; 9 bases are a match to TRBD2. This CDR3 is built from 16 residues. CDR1 and CDR2 from the germline V gene are SEHNR and FQNEAQ (reference sequence). Losses at the gene ends were 0 bases for V and 1 base for J; bases not matched to a gene: 4. The CDR3 region is CASSLALAGLSYEQYF. In nucleotides, the CDR3 is TGTGCCAGCAGCTTAGCGCTAGCGGGGCTGTCCTACGAGCAGTACTTC.

The rearrangement joins TRBV5-1 to TRBJ2-2, with 7 nucleotides matching TRBD2. Germline values: CDR1 SGHRS, CDR2 YFSETQ. Trimming took 5 bases from V and 2 from J; bases not matched to a gene: 3. There are 14 residues in the CDR3. CDR3 nucleotide sequence: TGCGCCAGCAGAAGCGGGGACAACACCGGGGAGCTGTTTTTT. This encodes CASRSGDNTGELFF. The full variable domain, with the rest looked up from reference TRBV5-1 and TRBJ2-2, is KAGVTQTPRYLIKTRGQQVTLSCSPISGHRSVSWYQQTPGQGLQFLFEYFSETQRNKGNFPGRFSGRQFSNSRSEMNVSTLELGDSALYLCASRSGDNTGELFFGEGSRLTVL.

This chain connects TRBV7-9 to TRBJ2-7; 9 bases are a match to TRBD1. The germline V gene encodes CDR1 SEHNR and CDR2 FQNEAQ (reference sequence). The V gene end was trimmed by 5 bases and the J gene end by 6 bases; junction bases not matched to a gene: 8. The CDR3 totals 14 residues. The CDR3 here is CASSPDRGFIEQYF. DNA of the CDR3: TGTGCCAGCAGCCCGGACAGGGGTTTTATCGAGCAGTACTTC.

This clone appeared a single time. The rearrangement links TRBV5-1 to TRBJ2-7; 7 bases are a match to TRBD1. This CDR3 is 15 amino acids long. Germline assignment: CDR1 SGHRS and CDR2 YFSETQ. J lost 6 bases, V lost 5 bases, and 14 bases had no gene match. The CDR3 DNA is TGCGCCAGCAGGCCCACAGGGGTAGGGCTGGGCGAGCAGTACTTC. Its protein is CASRPTGVGLGEQYF.

This chain links TRBV5-1 with TRBJ2-7, with a tentative D call TRBD1 (5 bases). Trimming left V 0 bases short and J 5 bases short, with 15 bases between. The CDR3 has 15 residues. Germline CDR1 is SGHRS and CDR2 is YFSETQ. CDR3 region: CASSLADREGDEQYF. In DNA, the CDR3 is TGCGCCAGCAGCTTGGCTGACAGAGAAGGGGACGAGCAGTACTTC.

This rearrangement joins TRBV2 to TRBJ1-2, with 8 bases fitting TRBD1. With 4 bases clipped from V and 7 bases from J, the junction kept 5 bases outside the gene matches. Germline assignment: CDR1 SNHLY and CDR2 FYNNEI. This CDR3 comprises 13 residues. CDR3 sequence reads: CASSGQGAGGYTF. In DNA, the CDR3 is TGTGCCAGCAGTGGGCAGGGGGCTGGTGGCTACACCTTC.

The gene calls are TRBV18 and TRBJ2-3, with 8 nucleotides matching TRBD2. The V segment lost 1 base and the J segment 2 bases; nucleotides outside the gene matches: 5. The CDR3 contains 16 residues. Per the germline V gene, CDR1 is KGHSH and CDR2 is LQKENI. The CDR3 spells CASSPRRTSFTDTQYF. The CDR3 region has the DNA TGTGCCAGCTCACCACGTAGGACTAGCTTCACAGATACGCAGTATTTT.

CDR3 sequence reads: CASRVPTGQGNTEAFF. In DNA, the CDR3 is TGTGCCAGCAGAGTTCCCACGGGACAGGGGAACACTGAAGCTTTCTTT. V and J are TRBV2 and TRBJ1-1; 9 positions agree with TRBD1. Germline-derived CDR1 and CDR2 are SNHLY and FYNNEI. V lost 6 bases, J lost 1 base, and 9 bases stayed unmatched. CDR3 length equals 16 residues.

The rearrangement joins TRBV7-8 to TRBJ1-6; a weak D match, TRBD1 (6 bases). CDR1 is SGHVS and CDR2 is FQNEAQ in the germline V gene. There are 16 residues in the CDR3. V was trimmed by 4 bases and J by 2 bases, leaving 12 bases between them. CDR3 sequence reads: CASSSYRVAYNSPLHF. The CDR3 coding sequence is TGTGCCAGCAGCTCCTACAGGGTCGCCTATAATTCACCCCTCCACTTT.

The chain links TRBV18 to TRBJ1-1; D ambiguous. CDR3 length: 15 amino acids. Germline CDR1 reads KGHSH; CDR2 reads LQKENI. V lost 0 bases and J 1 base, leaving 9 bases between the germline ends. The chain's CDR3 is CASSPPSRSNTEAFF. The CDR3 DNA follows: TGTGCCAGCTCACCACCGTCGAGGTCGAACACTGAAGCTTTCTTT.

The chain combines TRBV9 with TRBJ1-3; 7 bases match TRBD1. The germline gives CDR1 SGDLS, CDR2 YYNGEE. This CDR3 region has 15 residues. J gave up 0 bases and V 2 bases, and 2 bases lay outside the gene matches. CDR3 residues: CASSVGTDSGNTIYF. For the CDR3, the DNA is TGTGCCAGCAGCGTGGGGACAGACTCTGGAAACACCATATATTTT.

The genes are TRBV27 and TRBJ1-2; D remains ambiguous. The germline V and J ends were trimmed by 6 bases and 4 bases, with 15 bases remaining between them. From germline, CDR1 is MNHEY and CDR2 SMNVEV (reference sequence). This CDR3 comprises 14 residues. The CDR3 DNA sequence: TGTGCCAGCAGACCCATCGGGGTGGCCTATGGCTACACCTTC. It specifies CASRPIGVAYGYTF.

The chain employs TRBV11-3 and TRBJ2-5; a possible D gene is TRBD1 (6 bases). In germline, CDR1 is SGHNT, CDR2 YENEEA. Between the trimmed V and J ends, which lost 1 base and 4 bases, there was a span of 7 bases. The CDR3 has 13 residues. The CDR3 DNA reads TGTGCCAGCAGCTTAGCAGGGGTAGAGACCCAGTACTTC. It is translated as CASSLAGVETQYF.

The chain joins TRBV6-1 to TRBJ2-7, with 7 bases fitting TRBD1. The V gene end was trimmed by 1 base and the J gene end by 2 bases; junction bases not matched to a gene: 8. CDR1 and CDR2 from the germline V gene are MNHNS and SASEGT. The CDR3 loop spans 16 amino acids. CDR3 amino acids: CASSEVSRTGAYEQYF. CDR3 DNA: TGTGCCAGCAGTGAAGTAAGTAGGACAGGCGCCTACGAGCAGTACTTC.

V usage is TRBV6-6 and J usage is TRBJ2-7; 10 bases line up with TRBD1. Germline V lookup: CDR1 MNHNY, CDR2 SVGAGI (reference sequence). The J segment lost 5 bases and the V segment lost 6 bases, leaving 1 base of the junction unmatched. This CDR3 comprises 12 residues. The CDR3 nucleotides are TGTGCCAGCAGGGGGACAGGGGACGAGCAGTACTTC. Translation gives CASRGTGDEQYF.

This clone showed up just once. This rearrangement joins TRBV9 to TRBJ2-1; D is possibly TRBD2 (5 bases). This CDR3 is built from 17 residues. Trimming took off 4 bases at V and 5 bases at J, with 22 bases between the two ends. Per the germline V gene, CDR1 is SGDLS and CDR2 is YYNGEE. CDR3 in amino acids: CASSSDLSSRVHNEQFF. The DNA of the CDR3 is TGTGCCAGCAGCTCCGACCTCTCTAGCCGGGTACACAATGAGCAGTTCTTC.

The V call is TRBV20-1, the J call TRBJ2-7; D unclear. There are 11 residues in the CDR3. In germline, CDR1 is DFQATT, CDR2 SNEGSKA (reference sequence). Trimming took off 6 bases at V and 1 base at J, with 7 bases between the two ends. The CDR3 DNA is TGCAGTGCCCCTCTGTCCTACGAGCAGTACTTC. Its translation: CSAPLSYEQYF.

The chain carries TRBV7-2 and TRBJ1-2; no reliable D call. Trimming cost V 3 bases and J 5 bases, with 10 bases left between them. CDR1 and CDR2 (germline): SGHTA, FQGNSA. CDR3 length: 13 amino acids. The CDR3 coding sequence is TGTGCCAGCAGCTTGGCGGAAGTTTATGGCTACACCTTC. It translates to CASSLAEVYGYTF.

The rearrangement uses TRBV28 and TRBJ1-5, with D hard to call. This CDR3 has 16 residues. Germline values: CDR1 MDHEN, CDR2 SYDVKM. V lost 3 bases to trimming and J lost 0 bases, with 12 bases between them. The CDR3 bases are TGTGCCAGCAGTTTTCTCCGTCTTATTAGCAATCAGCCCCAGCATTTT. Translation: CASSFLRLISNQPQHF.

V usage is TRBV9 and J usage is TRBJ2-6; D is undetermined. The germline V gene has CDR1 SGDLS and CDR2 YYNGEE. Trimming took off 2 bases at V and 1 base at J, with 10 bases between the two ends. The CDR3 runs to 16 residues. The CDR3 is CASSVFSQSGANVLTF. In DNA, the CDR3 is TGTGCCAGCAGCGTTTTCTCCCAGTCTGGGGCCAACGTCCTGACTTTC.

The CDR3 loop reads CASSYSGPAGSYEQYF. Written as DNA, the CDR3 is TGTGCCAGCAGTTACTCAGGACCAGCGGGGTCCTACGAGCAGTACTTC. The gene calls are TRBV6-5 and TRBJ2-7; 7 bases agree with TRBD2. This CDR3 contains 16 residues. With V trimmed by 0 bases and J by 1 base, 6 bases remained unmatched. The germline gives CDR1 MNHEY, CDR2 SVGAGI.

The rearrangement uses TRBV6-5 and TRBJ2-1, with TRBD2 matching 15 bases. Losses at the gene ends were 4 bases for V and 7 bases for J; bases not matched to a gene: 5. This CDR3 is 16 amino acids long. Germline CDR1 is MNHEY and CDR2 is SVGAGI. The DNA of the CDR3 is TGTGCCAGCAGTTCAAGGACTAGCGGGGGGGCAAATGAGCAGTTCTTC. It translates to CASSSRTSGGANEQFF.

The chain recombines TRBV4-1 with TRBJ1-2; unclear D gene. CDR3 length: 16 residues. The germline V gene encodes CDR1 MGHRA and CDR2 YSYEKL. The V gene lost 0 bases and the J gene lost 3 bases, with 14 bases spanning the gap. The CDR3 nucleotides read TGCGCCAGCAGCCAAGATGAAGCCGCCGTCTACTATGGCTACACCTTC. Protein: CASSQDEAAVYYGYTF.

This clone has only a few counts. The chain recombines TRBV9 with TRBJ1-1; a weak D match, TRBD1 (5 bases). The CDR3 has 13 amino acids. The V end lost 3 bases, the J end lost 7 bases, and 13 bases lay between the germline ends. The germline V gene encodes CDR1 SGDLS and CDR2 YYNGEE. This CDR3 reads CASSETVKDEAFF. DNA of the CDR3: TGTGCCAGCAGCGAGACAGTGAAAGATGAAGCTTTCTTT.

This clone has just a few counts. CDR3 protein: CASSLYPGQGYEQYF. Written as DNA, the CDR3 is TGCGCCAGCAGCTTATATCCGGGACAGGGCTACGAGCAGTACTTC. This sequence joins TRBV5-1 and TRBJ2-7; 9 positions agree with TRBD1. Germline values: CDR1 SGHRS, CDR2 YFSETQ. This CDR3 spans 15 amino acids. The J segment lost 3 bases and the V segment lost 2 bases, leaving 6 bases of the junction unmatched.